Ten or more counts support the clone carrying this T cell receptor beta chain. Preparation of the TCRbeta library involved a method that used unique molecular identifiers. TCRdb analysed the PCR reads with MiXCR anew, one entry per CDR3 protein. Here the sample spans 90,000 to 130,000 distinct CDR3 sequences, 10% to 13% being singletons. CDR1 and CDR2 from the germline V gene are KGHSH and LQKENI. V was pared by 6 bases and J by 1 base, with 3 bases of the junction left unmatched. This CDR3 is built from 14 residues. These data belong to a study of T-cell reconstitution after alpha-beta-depleted transplantation in children.

The chain recombines TRBV18 with TRBJ1-1; 9 positions match TRBD1. Source: PBMCs from the stem cell graft donor, taken from the stem cell graft. The source is a human donor who donated a stem cell graft to a child with acute lymphoblastic leukemia. The CDR3 sequence: CASSKTGGNTEAFF. In DNA, the CDR3 is TGTGCCAGCTCCAAGACAGGGGGGAACACTGAAGCTTTCTTT.